This TCR beta chain was profiled in a study of blood T cell repertoires in COVID-19. Study information: COVID-19 samples collected from the United States, Italy and Spain covered acute and convalescent phases. T cells, B-cell-depleted T cells, or PBMCs provided the cDNA or gDNA that served as material.

TCRdb keeps only in-frame clones here, not all; method: immunoSEQ multiplex PCR. The sample yields about 35,000 clones, roughly 82% seen once. Germline V gene sequence: CDR1 MDHEN, CDR2 SYDVKM. The CDR3 length is 12 residues. V was clipped by 5 bases and J by 4 bases, with 6 bases between them. This receptor was identified in an older man with active or convalescent COVID-19. This chain links TRBV28 with TRBJ2-1; D gene ambiguous. Sequencing was done on a sample of peripheral blood. CDR3 in DNA: TGTGCCAGCAGTCCCGGGTACAATGAGCAGTTCTTC. Translation: CASSPGYNEQFF.